The TCR beta chain described here comes from a study of beta chain features in type 1 diabetes. Study-level information: On cell yields, gender and age, patients and healthy donors were similar. Investigators examined some 100,000,000 sorted cells across all samples.

This clone was seen only a few times. Its antigen is undetermined. Populations obtained by sorting all exceeded 95% purity. Expressed TCRB transcripts were sequenced, since all the RNA that had been isolated was reverse transcribed. An average of around 3.9 million reads was obtained for naive, central memory and regulatory T cell samples. Sequencing was performed with immunoSEQ multiplex PCR; in TCRdb, only in-frame clones are kept and a portion is missing. The data hold 120,000 or so clones, with 17% observed a single time. Overall study results and limits: Shortening of TCRB CDR3s, moderate but significant, appeared in all four CD4+ subsets of Type 1 diabetes patients.

Input material: central memory CD4+ T cells from blood. This receptor was identified in a man between 18 and 29 years old with type 1 diabetes.

For the CDR3, the DNA is TGTGCCAGCAGCGACATAGCGGGATCCTACGAGCAGTACTTC. Amino acid sequence: CASSDIAGSYEQYF. The chain combines TRBV9 with TRBJ2-7, with TRBD2 identical over 8 bases. Germline V gives CDR1 SGDLS, CDR2 YYNGEE. This CDR3 has 14 amino acids. J was trimmed by 1 base and V by 3 bases; bases with no gene match: 3.